The 7 T cell receptor beta chains below all came from one sample that was sequenced in a study of cytomegalovirus exposure and HLA in healthy donors. A multiplex PCR was run with 60 Vbeta primers and 13 Jbeta primers. Sequencing used immunoSEQ multiplex PCR; TCRdb keeps in-frame clones, though not all of them. The repertoire holds 130,000 or so clones, with approximately 80% as singletons. The material sequenced was PBMCs. These receptors came from a man in his late teens or twenties in good health and CMV-seropositive.

This clone was recorded once. This sequence joins TRBV28 and TRBJ2-7; D might be TRBD2 (6 bases). The CDR3 sequence is 16 residues long. CDR1 and CDR2 from the germline V gene are MDHEN and SYDVKM. V lost 5 bases, J lost 5 bases, and 22 bases lay in between. As DNA, the CDR3 is TGTGCCAGCAGTCCCTCTTCGAACGGGAGAAGGAACGAGCAGTACTTC. Residues: CASSPSSNGRRNEQYF.

This clone was recorded once. This chain connects TRBV29-1 to TRBJ1-1; weak D call: TRBD1 (5 bases). Germline V CDR1 and CDR2: SQVTM, ANQGSEA. V lost 5 bases and J 5 bases, leaving 9 bases between the germline ends. There are 11 residues in the CDR3. CDR3 nucleotide sequence: TGCAGCGTTAAGGGGAGGACTGAAGCTTTCTTT. Its protein is CSVKGRTEAFF.

The rearrangement joins TRBV27 to TRBJ2-7; 7 positions agree with TRBD2. V lost 4 bases, J lost 4 bases, and 1 base stayed unmatched. CDR1 is MNHEY and CDR2 is SMNVEV in the germline V gene (reference sequence). This CDR3 contains 12 residues. The CDR3 protein is CASSWGGYEQYF. The DNA of the CDR3 is TGTGCCAGCAGTTGGGGAGGGTACGAGCAGTACTTC.

With respect to this clone: A read error may account for a junction end that differs from germline. This rearrangement joins TRBV15 to TRBJ2-6, with D perhaps TRBD1 (5 bases). This CDR3 is 15 amino acids long. The germline CDR1 and CDR2 sequences are LNHNV and YYDKDF (reference sequence). CDR3 nucleotide sequence: TGTGCCACCAGCAGAGAGGTGGGTGGGGCCAACGGCCTGACTTTC. This translates into CATSREVGGANGLTF.

The chain links TRBV5-1 to TRBJ1-1; D gene uncertain. The germline V gene has CDR1 SGHRS and CDR2 YFSETQ. Trimming left V 1 base short and J 4 bases short, with 8 bases between. CDR3 length equals 13 residues. CDR3 in amino acids: CASSLRGSTEAFF. In DNA form, the CDR3 reads TGCGCCAGCAGCTTGAGAGGGAGCACTGAAGCTTTCTTT.

The V call is TRBV5-6, the J call TRBJ1-4, with TRBD1 matching 7 bases. The germline V gene has CDR1 SGHDT and CDR2 YYEEEE. This CDR3 spans 17 amino acids. The trim removed 4 bases at V and 2 bases at J, leaving 11 bases unmatched. The chain's CDR3 is CASSRNQGVGTNEKLFF. The DNA for the CDR3 is TGTGCCAGCAGCCGGAATCAGGGGGTTGGGACTAATGAAAAACTGTTTTTT. The entire variable domain, with the rest obtained from reference TRBV5-6 and TRBJ1-4, is as follows: DAGVTQSPTHLIKTRGQQVTLRCSPKSGHDTVSWYQQALGQGPQFIFQYYEEEERQRGNFPDRFSGHQFPNYSSELNVNALLLGDSALYLCASSRNQGVGTNEKLFFGSGTQLSVL.

The chain carries TRBV6-5 and TRBJ1-6, with a tentative D call TRBD1 (6 bases). V gave up 7 bases and J gave up 5 bases, with 15 bases separating them. The CDR3 is 15 residues long. Per the germline V gene, CDR1 is MNHEY and CDR2 is SVGAGI. CDR3 sequence (DNA): TGTGCCAGCAAAGGGACACAGAGAAATAATTCACCCCTCCACTTT. Residues: CASKGTQRNNSPLHF.